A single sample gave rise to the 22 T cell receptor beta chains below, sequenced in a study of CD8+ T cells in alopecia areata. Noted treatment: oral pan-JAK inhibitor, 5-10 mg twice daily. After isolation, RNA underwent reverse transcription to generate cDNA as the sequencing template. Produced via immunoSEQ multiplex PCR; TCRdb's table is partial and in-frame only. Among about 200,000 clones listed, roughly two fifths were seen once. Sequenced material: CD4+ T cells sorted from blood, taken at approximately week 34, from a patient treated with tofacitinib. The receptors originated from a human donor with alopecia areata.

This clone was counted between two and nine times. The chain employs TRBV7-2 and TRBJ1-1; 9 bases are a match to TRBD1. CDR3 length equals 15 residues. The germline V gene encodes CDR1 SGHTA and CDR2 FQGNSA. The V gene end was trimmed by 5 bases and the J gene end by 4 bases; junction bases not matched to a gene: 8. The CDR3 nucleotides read TGTGCCAGCAGCGCACAGGGGGCTTTTAGCACTGAAGCTTTCTTT. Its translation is CASSAQGAFSTEAFF.

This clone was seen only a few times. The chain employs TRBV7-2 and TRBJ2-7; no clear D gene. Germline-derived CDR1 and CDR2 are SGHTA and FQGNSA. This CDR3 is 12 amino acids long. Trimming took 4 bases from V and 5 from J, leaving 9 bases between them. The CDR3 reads CASSSYLDEQYF. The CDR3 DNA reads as TGTGCCAGCAGCTCCTATTTGGACGAGCAGTACTTC. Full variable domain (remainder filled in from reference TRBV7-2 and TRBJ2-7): GAGVSQSPSNKVTEKGKDVELRCDPISGHTALYWYRQSLGQGLEFLIYFQGNSAPDKSGLPSDRFSAERTGGSVSTLTIQRTQQEDSAVYLCASSSYLDEQYFGPGTRLTVT.

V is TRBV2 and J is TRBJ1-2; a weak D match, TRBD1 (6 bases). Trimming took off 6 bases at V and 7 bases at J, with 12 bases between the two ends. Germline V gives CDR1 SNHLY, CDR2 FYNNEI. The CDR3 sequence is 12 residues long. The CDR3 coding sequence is TGTGCCAGCAGGTCGGACAGCCTTGGCTACACCTTC. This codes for CASRSDSLGYTF.

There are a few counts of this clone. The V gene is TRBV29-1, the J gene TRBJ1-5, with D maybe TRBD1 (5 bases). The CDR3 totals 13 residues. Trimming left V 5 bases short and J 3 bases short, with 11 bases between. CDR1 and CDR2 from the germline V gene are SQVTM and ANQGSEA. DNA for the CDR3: TGCAGCGTTCAGGGTACGAACAATCAGCCCCAGCATTTT. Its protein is CSVQGTNNQPQHF. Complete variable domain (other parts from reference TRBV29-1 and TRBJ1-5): SAVISQKPSRDICQRGTSLTIQCQVDSQVTMMFWYRQQPGQSLTLIATANQGSEATYESGFVIDKFPISRPNLTFSTLTVSNMSPEDSSIYLCSVQGTNNQPQHFGDGTRLSIL.

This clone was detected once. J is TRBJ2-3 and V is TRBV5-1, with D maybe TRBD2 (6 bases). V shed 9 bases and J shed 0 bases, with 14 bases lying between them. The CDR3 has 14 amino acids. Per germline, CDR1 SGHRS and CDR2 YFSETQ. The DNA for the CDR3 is TGCGCCACGATGCCGGGACTTAGCACAGATACGCAGTATTTT. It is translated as CATMPGLSTDTQYF.

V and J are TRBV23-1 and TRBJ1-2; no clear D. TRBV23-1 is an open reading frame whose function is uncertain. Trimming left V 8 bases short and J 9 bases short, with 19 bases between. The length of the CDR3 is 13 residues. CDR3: CASCTLVRSCYTF. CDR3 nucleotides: TGCGCCAGCTGTACCCTAGTCCGTTCCTGCTACACCTTC.

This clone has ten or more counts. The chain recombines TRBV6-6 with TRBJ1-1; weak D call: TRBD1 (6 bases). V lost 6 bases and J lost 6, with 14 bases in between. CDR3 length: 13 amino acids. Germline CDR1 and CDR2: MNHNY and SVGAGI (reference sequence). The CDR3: CASSLQGLAEAFF. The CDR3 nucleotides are TGTGCCAGCAGCTTGCAGGGGTTGGCTGAAGCTTTCTTT.

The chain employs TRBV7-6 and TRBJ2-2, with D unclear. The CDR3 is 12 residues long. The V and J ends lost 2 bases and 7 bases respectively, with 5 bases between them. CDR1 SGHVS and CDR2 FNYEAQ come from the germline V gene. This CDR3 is CASSLSSGELFF. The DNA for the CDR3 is TGTGCCAGCAGCTTATCCAGCGGGGAGCTGTTTTTT.

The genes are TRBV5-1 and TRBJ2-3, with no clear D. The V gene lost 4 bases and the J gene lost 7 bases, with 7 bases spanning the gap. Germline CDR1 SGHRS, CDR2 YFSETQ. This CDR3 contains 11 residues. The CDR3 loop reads CASSLENTQYF. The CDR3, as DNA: TGCGCCAGCAGCCTAGAGAATACGCAGTATTTT.

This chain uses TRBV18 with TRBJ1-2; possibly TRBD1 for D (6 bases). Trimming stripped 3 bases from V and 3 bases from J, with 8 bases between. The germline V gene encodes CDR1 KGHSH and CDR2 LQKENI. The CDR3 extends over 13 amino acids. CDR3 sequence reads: CASSPRTDYGYTF. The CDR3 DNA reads TGTGCCAGCTCACCGCGGACAGACTATGGCTACACCTTC.

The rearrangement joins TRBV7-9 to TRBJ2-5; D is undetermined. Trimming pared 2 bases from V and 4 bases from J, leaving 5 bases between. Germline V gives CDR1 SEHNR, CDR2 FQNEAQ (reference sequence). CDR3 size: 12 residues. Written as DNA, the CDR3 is TGTGCCAGCAGCTTATTAATAGAGACCCAGTACTTC. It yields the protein CASSLLIETQYF. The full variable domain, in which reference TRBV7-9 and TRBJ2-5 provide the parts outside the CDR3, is DTGVSQNPRHKITKRGQNVTFRCDPISEHNRLYWYRQTLGQGPEFLTYFQNEAQLEKSRLLSDRFSAERPKGSFSTLEIQRTEQGDSAMYLCASSLLIETQYFGPGTRLLVL.

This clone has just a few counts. The CDR3 region is CASSLTPDVYNSPLHF. DNA for the CDR3: TGTGCCAGCAGCCTTACCCCTGATGTTTATAATTCACCCCTCCACTTT. The chain carries TRBV7-3 and TRBJ1-6, with unresolved D. The CDR3 loop spans 16 amino acids. From germline, CDR1 is SGHTA and CDR2 FQGTGA. Trimming shortened V by 5 bases and J by 4 bases, and 15 bases separated the two germline ends.

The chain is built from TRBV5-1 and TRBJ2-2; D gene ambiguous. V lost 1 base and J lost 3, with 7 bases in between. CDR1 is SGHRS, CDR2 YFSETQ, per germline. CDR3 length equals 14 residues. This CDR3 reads CASSLYGDTGELFF. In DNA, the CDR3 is TGCGCCAGCAGCTTGTACGGAGACACCGGGGAGCTGTTTTTT.

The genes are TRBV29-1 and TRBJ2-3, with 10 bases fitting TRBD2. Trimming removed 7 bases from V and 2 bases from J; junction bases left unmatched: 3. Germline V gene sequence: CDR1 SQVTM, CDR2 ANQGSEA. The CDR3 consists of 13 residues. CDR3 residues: CSGSGRATDTQYF. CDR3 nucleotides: TGCAGCGGAAGCGGGAGGGCCACAGATACGCAGTATTTT.

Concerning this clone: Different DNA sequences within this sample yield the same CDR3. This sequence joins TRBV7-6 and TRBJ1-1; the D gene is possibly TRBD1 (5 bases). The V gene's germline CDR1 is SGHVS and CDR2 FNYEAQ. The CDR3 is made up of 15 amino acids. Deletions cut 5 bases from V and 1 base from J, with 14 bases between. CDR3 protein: CASSRSRGENTEAFF. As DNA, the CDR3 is TGTGCCAGCAGCCGTTCGAGGGGTGAGAACACTGAAGCTTTCTTT. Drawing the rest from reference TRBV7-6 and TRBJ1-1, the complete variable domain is GAGVSQSPRYKVTKRGQDVALRCDPISGHVSLYWYRQALGQGPEFLTYFNYEAQQDKSGLPNDRFSAERPEGSISTLTIQRTEQRDSAMYRCASSRSRGENTEAFFGQGTRLTVV.

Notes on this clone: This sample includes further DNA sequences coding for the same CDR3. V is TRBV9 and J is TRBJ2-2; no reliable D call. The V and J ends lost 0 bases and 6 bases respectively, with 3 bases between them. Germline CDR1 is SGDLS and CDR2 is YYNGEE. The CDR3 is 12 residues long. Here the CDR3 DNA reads TGTGCCAGCAGCGTAGTTTCCGGGGAGCTGTTTTTT. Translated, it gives CASSVVSGELFF.

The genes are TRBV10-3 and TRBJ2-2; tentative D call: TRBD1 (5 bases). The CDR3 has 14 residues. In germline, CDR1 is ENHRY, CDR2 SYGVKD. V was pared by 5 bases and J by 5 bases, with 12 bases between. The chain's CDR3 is CAISIDSLTGELFF. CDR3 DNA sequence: TGTGCCATCAGTATCGACAGCCTGACCGGGGAGCTGTTTTTT.

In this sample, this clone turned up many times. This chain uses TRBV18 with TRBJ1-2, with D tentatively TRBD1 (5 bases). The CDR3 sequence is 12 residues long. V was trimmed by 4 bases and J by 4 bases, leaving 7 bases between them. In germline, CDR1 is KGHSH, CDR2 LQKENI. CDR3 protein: CASSQDSYGYTF. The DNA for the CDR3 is TGTGCCAGCTCACAAGACAGCTATGGCTACACCTTC.

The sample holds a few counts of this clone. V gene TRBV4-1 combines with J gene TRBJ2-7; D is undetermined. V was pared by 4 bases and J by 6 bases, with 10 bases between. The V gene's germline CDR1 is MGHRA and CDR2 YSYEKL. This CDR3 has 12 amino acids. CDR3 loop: CASSPTSCEQYF. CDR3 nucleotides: TGCGCCAGCAGCCCTACCAGCTGCGAGCAGTACTTC.

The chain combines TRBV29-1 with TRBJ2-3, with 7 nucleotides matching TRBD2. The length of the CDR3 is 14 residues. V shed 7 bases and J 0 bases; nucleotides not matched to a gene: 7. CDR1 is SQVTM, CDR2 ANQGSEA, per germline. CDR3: CSANSGESTDTQYF. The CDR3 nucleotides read TGCAGCGCCAACAGCGGGGAGAGCACAGATACGCAGTATTTT.

CDR3 amino acids: CASSLRRSGGTDTQYF. CDR3 sequence (DNA): TGCGCCAGCAGCTTAAGACGCAGCGGGGGCACAGATACGCAGTATTTT. The chain couples TRBV5-1 to TRBJ2-3, with TRBD2 matching over 7 bases. The V and J ends lost 2 bases and 1 base, in that order; junction bases with no gene match: 7. The germline CDR1 and CDR2 sequences are SGHRS and YFSETQ. CDR3 size: 16 residues. Variable domain in full (rest from reference TRBV5-1 and TRBJ2-3): KAGVTQTPRYLIKTRGQQVTLSCSPISGHRSVSWYQQTPGQGLQFLFEYFSETQRNKGNFPGRFSGRQFSNSRSEMNVSTLELGDSALYLCASSLRRSGGTDTQYFGPGTRLTVL.

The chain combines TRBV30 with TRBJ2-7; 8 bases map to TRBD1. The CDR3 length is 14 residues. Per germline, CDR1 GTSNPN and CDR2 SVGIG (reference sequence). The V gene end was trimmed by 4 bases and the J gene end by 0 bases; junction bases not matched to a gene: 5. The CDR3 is CAWTRTGSSYEQYF. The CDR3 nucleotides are TGTGCCTGGACCCGGACAGGGAGCTCCTACGAGCAGTACTTC.